These T cell receptor beta chains were read from a single sample in a study of cytomegalovirus exposure and HLA in healthy donors. Libraries were prepared by immunoSEQ multiplex PCR; TCRdb keeps only in-frame clonotypes and omits some of them. The top ten clones hold approximately 1.6% of a sample with 150,000 or so clones, approximately 86% of them seen once. Sequencing input: PBMCs. The receptors stem from a male donor in good health and CMV-seronegative. CDR3s include the opening cysteine and the closing phenylalanine or tryptophan. The D gene is left open where the match is weak. Where a row states a size, it is once, few, many or the class of an expanded clone; other rows omit it.

v_call	j_call	clone_size	d_call	cdr3_aa	cdr3_nt
TRBV7-6	TRBJ2-5	.	.	CASSLAPGETQYF	TGTGCCAGCAGCTTAGCGCCGGGGGAGACCCAGTACTTC
TRBV5-4	TRBJ1-3	.	.	CASSVSGFGNTIYF	TGTGCCAGCAGCGTCTCCGGTTTCGGAAACACCATATATTTT
TRBV28	TRBJ1-1	.	.	CASSLLSGDTEAFF	TGTGCCAGCAGTTTACTCTCCGGGGACACTGAAGCTTTCTTT
TRBV7-6	TRBJ2-7	.	.	CASSNGRGLEQYF	TGTGCCAGCAGCAACGGACGGGGACTCGAGCAGTACTTC
TRBV5-8	TRBJ2-4	few	.	CASSRTVAKNIQYF	TGTGCCAGCAGCCGCACAGTAGCCAAAAACATTCAGTACTTC
TRBV4-1	TRBJ1-1	.	.	CASSQVSQRRTEAFF	TGCGCCAGCAGCCAAGTTTCACAGCGGCGCACTGAAGCTTTCTTT
TRBV21-1	TRBJ2-1	.	.	CASIVAGVAYNEQFF	TGTGCCAGCATCGTAGCGGGAGTCGCCTACAATGAGCAGTTCTTC
TRBV18	TRBJ2-3	few	.	CASSPAGGTQYF	TGTGCCAGCTCACCAGCGGGTGGTACGCAGTATTTT
TRBV30	TRBJ1-3	.	.	CAWSVLVDTIYF	TGTGCCTGGAGTGTACTAGTGGACACCATATATTTT
TRBV28	TRBJ2-7	.	TRBD1	CASMGTAIYEQYF	TGTGCCAGCATGGGGACAGCGATCTACGAGCAGTACTTC
TRBV7-9	TRBJ2-1	.	TRBD2	CASSLATSGVNEQFF	TGTGCCAGCAGCTTAGCGACTAGCGGGGTTAATGAGCAGTTCTTC
TRBV5-6	TRBJ1-2	.	.	CASSFARQTNYGYTF	TGTGCCAGCAGCTTCGCCCGACAAACCAACTATGGCTACACCTTC
TRBV29-1	TRBJ1-6	.	.	CSVEEGAHSPLHF	TGCAGCGTTGAAGAGGGGGCCCATTCACCCCTCCACTTT
TRBV27	TRBJ2-7	.	TRBD1	CASSLVTGGRYEQYF	TGTGCCAGCAGTTTAGTGACAGGGGGTAGGTACGAGCAGTACTTC
TRBV7-9	TRBJ1-3	.	TRBD1	CASSPPLGGTEGSNTIYF	TGTGCCAGCAGCCCCCCTTTAGGTGGGACAGAGGGCTCGAACACCATATATTTT
TRBV5-6	TRBJ1-3	.	TRBD1	CASSVWGTGRNTIYF	TGTGCCAGCAGCGTATGGGGGACAGGGAGAAACACCATATATTTT
TRBV6-5	TRBJ1-5	few	TRBD1	CASSRQGGEPQHF	TGTGCCAGCAGCAGACAGGGCGGCGAGCCCCAGCATTTT
TRBV27	TRBJ1-5	.	.	CASSLAGAKQPQHF	TGTGCCAGCAGTTTGGCAGGGGCGAAACAGCCCCAGCATTTT
TRBV30	TRBJ2-3	.	.	CAWVTGYTQYF	TGTGCCTGGGTGACGGGTTATACGCAGTATTTT
TRBV5-3	TRBJ1-5	.	.	CARSFGEDRFLSNQPQHF	TGTGCCAGAAGCTTCGGGGAAGACCGATTCCTTAGCAATCAGCCCCAGCATTTT
TRBV19	TRBJ2-3	once	TRBD2	CASSRKYSGRGSADTQYF	TGTGCCAGTAGTAGAAAATATAGCGGGAGAGGCTCAGCAGATACGCAGTATTTT
TRBV11-2	TRBJ2-2	.	.	CASSFRFQETGELFF	TGTGCCAGCAGCTTCAGGTTCCAGGAAACCGGGGAGCTGTTTTTT
TRBV4-3	TRBJ1-4	.	.	CASSQVAATNEKLFF	TGCGCCAGCAGCCAAGTGGCCGCAACTAATGAAAAACTGTTTTTT